The source of this T cell receptor (beta chain) is a study of blood T cell repertoires in COVID-19. About the study: From the United States, Italy and Spain came samples of acute and convalescent COVID-19. PBMCs, B-cell-depleted T cells, or T cells were the source of the cDNA or gDNA that made up the material.

Authors' analysis steps: Amplification of reference gene primers provided the estimated nucleated cell counts. This table comes from immunoSEQ multiplex PCR, and its TCRdb copy is limited to in-frame clones, with some not included. That table gives V, J and clone size, and the DNA gave D and trimming. This table holds roughly 230,000 clones, roughly 80% found once. This CDR3 spans 13 amino acids. The germline V gene has CDR1 GTSNPN and CDR2 SVGIG (reference sequence). Trimming took 7 bases from V and 7 from J; bases not matched to a gene: 6. The TCR was taken from a man in his fifties or sixties with active or convalescent COVID-19. The sequenced sample was peripheral blood. The gene calls are TRBV30 and TRBJ1-6; 8 bases are shared with TRBD1. CDR3: CASGQGGNSPLHF. DNA for the CDR3: TGTGCCTCCGGACAGGGCGGAAATTCACCCCTCCACTTT.